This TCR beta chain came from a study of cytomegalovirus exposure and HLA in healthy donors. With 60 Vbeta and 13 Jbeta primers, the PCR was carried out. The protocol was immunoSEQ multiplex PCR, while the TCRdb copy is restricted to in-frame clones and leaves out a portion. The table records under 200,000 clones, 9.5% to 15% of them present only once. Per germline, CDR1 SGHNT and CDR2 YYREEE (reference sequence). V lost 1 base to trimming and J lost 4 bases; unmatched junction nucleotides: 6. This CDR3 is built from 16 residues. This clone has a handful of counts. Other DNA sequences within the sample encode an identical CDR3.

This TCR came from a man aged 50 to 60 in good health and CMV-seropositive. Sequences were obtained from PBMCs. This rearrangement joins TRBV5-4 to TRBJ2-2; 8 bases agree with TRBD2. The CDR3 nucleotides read TGTGCCAGCAGCTTGTCGGCGGGGGGCGCCACCGGGGAGCTGTTTTTT. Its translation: CASSLSAGGATGELFF.